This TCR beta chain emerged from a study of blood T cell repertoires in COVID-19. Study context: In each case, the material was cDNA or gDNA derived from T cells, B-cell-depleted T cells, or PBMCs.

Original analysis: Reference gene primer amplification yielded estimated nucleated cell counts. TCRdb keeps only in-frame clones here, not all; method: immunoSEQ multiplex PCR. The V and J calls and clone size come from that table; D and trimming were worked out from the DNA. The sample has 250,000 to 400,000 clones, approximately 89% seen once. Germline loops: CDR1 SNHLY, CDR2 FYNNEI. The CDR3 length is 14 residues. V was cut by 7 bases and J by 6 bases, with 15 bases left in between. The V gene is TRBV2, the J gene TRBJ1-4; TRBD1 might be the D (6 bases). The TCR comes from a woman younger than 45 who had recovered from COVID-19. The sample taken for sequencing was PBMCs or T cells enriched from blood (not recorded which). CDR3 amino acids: CASITAAGDEKLFF. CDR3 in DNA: TGTGCCAGCATTACGGCGGCAGGGGATGAAAAACTGTTTTTT. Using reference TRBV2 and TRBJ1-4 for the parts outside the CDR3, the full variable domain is EPEVTQTPSHQVTQMGQEVILRCVPISNHLYFYWYRQILGQKVEFLVSFYNNEISEKSEIFDDQFSVERPDGSNFTLKIRSTKLEDSAMYFCASITAAGDEKLFFGSGTQLSVL.